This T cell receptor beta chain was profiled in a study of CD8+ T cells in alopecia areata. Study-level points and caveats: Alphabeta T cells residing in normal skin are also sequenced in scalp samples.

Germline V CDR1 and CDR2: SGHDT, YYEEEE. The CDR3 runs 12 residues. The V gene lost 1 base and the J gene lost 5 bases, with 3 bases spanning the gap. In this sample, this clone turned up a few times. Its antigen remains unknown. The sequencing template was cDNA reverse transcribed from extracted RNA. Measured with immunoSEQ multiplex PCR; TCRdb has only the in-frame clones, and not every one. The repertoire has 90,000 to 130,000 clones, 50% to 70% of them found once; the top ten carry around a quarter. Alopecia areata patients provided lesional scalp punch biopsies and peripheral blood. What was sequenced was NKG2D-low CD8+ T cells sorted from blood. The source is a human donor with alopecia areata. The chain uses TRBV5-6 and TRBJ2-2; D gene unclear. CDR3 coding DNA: TGTGCCAGCAGCTTGACAACCGGGGAGCTGTTTTTT. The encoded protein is CASSLTTGELFF. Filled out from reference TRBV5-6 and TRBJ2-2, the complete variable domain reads DAGVTQSPTHLIKTRGQQVTLRCSPKSGHDTVSWYQQALGQGPQFIFQYYEEEERQRGNFPDRFSGHQFPNYSSELNVNALLLGDSALYLCASSLTTGELFFGEGSRLTVL.